The next 4 T cell receptor beta chains were all read from a single sample in a study of cytomegalovirus exposure and HLA in healthy donors. This PCR relied on a set of 60 Vbeta primers and 13 Jbeta primers. This table comes from immunoSEQ multiplex PCR, and its TCRdb copy is limited to in-frame clones, with some not included. The sample shows 58,000 or so clones, approximately 71% of them seen only once. The sample taken for sequencing was PBMCs. The source is a woman in her thirties or forties in good health and CMV-seropositive.

This clone has just one count. This rearrangement joins TRBV6-6 to TRBJ2-5; weak D call: TRBD2 (5 bases). The DNA end is a closer match to TRBJ2-7, so the J assignment may be wrong. Germline CDR1 is MNHNY and CDR2 is SVGAGI (reference sequence). The CDR3 covers 15 residues. The CDR3 DNA reads TGTGCCAGCAGTTACTCTTGGGAGAGCTCCTACGAGCAGTACTTC. It encodes CASSYSWESSYEQYF.

The CDR3: CAWSVNWNTEAFF. The CDR3 bases are TGTGCCTGGAGTGTAAACTGGAACACTGAAGCTTTCTTT. The chain has TRBV30 and TRBJ1-1; no clear D. Germline V CDR1 and CDR2: GTSNPN, SVGIG (reference sequence). V lost 0 bases, J lost 1 base, and 6 bases lay in between. The CDR3 spans 13 residues.

CDR3 loop: CASSFEVSNEQYF. DNA for the CDR3: TGTGCCAGCAGTTTCGAGGTGTCCAACGAGCAGTACTTC. V usage is TRBV27 and J usage is TRBJ2-7, with D unresolved. With 3 bases removed from V and 5 bases from J, the gap between germline ends came to 11 bases. This CDR3 has 13 residues. The germline gives CDR1 MNHEY, CDR2 SMNVEV (reference sequence).

The chain combines TRBV7-9 with TRBJ1-3, with D perhaps TRBD1 (5 bases). With 5 bases removed from V and 2 bases from J, the gap between germline ends came to 10 bases. The CDR3 runs 14 residues. Germline V gene lookup returns CDR1 SEHNR and CDR2 FQNEAQ (reference sequence). The CDR3 protein is CASSPNRPGNTIYF. The CDR3 DNA follows: TGTGCCAGCAGCCCGAACAGGCCTGGAAACACCATATATTTT.